This TCR beta chain emerged from a study of chemoradiotherapy in HPV16-positive cancers. Study observations and caveats: HPV-specific T cells were functionally defined from only two HPV16-positive patients.

This clone was seen once. The antigen is not known. Repertoires were sampled repeatedly during chemoradiotherapy. The germline CDR1 and CDR2 sequences are MGHRA and YSYEKL. With 1 base removed from V and 7 bases from J, the gap between germline ends came to 19 bases. This CDR3 spans 16 amino acids. Here immunoSEQ multiplex PCR was the method, and the copy in TCRdb shows in-frame clones only, minus some. The sample records 9,500 to 15,000 clones, 78% being singletons. The V call is TRBV4-1, the J call TRBJ1-1; the D gene is possibly TRBD1 (6 bases). This sample was gathered from a patient who underwent chemoradiotherapy. The sequence was obtained from a human donor with HPV-associated anogenital cancer. The CDR3 coding sequence is TGCGCCAGCAGCCAAGGTCAATGGGGGCAGGTGAGTGAAGCTTTCTTT. Its protein product is CASSQGQWGQVSEAFF.